This TCR beta chain was captured in a study of blood T cell repertoires in COVID-19. Some clones are missing from TCRdb's copy, which holds only in-frame ones; the method was immunoSEQ multiplex PCR. This table holds 300,000 to 350,000 clones, 80% to 90% found once. The germline V gene encodes CDR1 SQVTM and CDR2 ANQGSEA. This CDR3 region has 12 residues. V shed 4 bases and J 4 bases; nucleotides not matched to a gene: 3. Participants had their cohort set by participant-reported clinical history. The sequenced sample was PBMCs or T cells enriched from blood (not recorded which). The sequence derives from a man aged 30-40 years who had recovered from COVID-19. The chain combines TRBV29-1 with TRBJ2-7; 8 bases align to TRBD1. The CDR3 DNA is TGCAGCGTTGCGGGACAGGTTTACGAGCAGTACTTC. Its translation is CSVAGQVYEQYF.